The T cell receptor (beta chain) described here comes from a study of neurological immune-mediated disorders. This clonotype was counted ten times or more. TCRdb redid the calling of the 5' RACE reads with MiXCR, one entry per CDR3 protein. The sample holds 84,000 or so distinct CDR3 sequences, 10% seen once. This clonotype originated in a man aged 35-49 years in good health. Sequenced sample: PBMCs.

The CDR3 here is CATSSSGTGVDGYTF. For the CDR3, the DNA is TGTGCCACCAGCAGCTCCGGGACAGGGGTGGATGGCTACACCTTC. This chain connects TRBV15 to TRBJ1-2, with 10 bases that match TRBD1. The CDR3 totals 15 residues. Per the germline V gene, CDR1 is LNHNV and CDR2 is YYDKDF (reference sequence). The junction had 7 bases not matched to a gene; V was cut back by 3 bases and J by 6 bases. The whole variable domain, filled in from reference TRBV15 and TRBJ1-2, reads DAMVIQNPRYQVTQFGKPVTLSCSQTLNHNVMYWYQQKSSQAPKLLFHYYDKDFNNEADTPDNFQSRRPNTSFCFLDIRSPGLGDTAMYLCATSSSGTGVDGYTFGSGTRLTVV.